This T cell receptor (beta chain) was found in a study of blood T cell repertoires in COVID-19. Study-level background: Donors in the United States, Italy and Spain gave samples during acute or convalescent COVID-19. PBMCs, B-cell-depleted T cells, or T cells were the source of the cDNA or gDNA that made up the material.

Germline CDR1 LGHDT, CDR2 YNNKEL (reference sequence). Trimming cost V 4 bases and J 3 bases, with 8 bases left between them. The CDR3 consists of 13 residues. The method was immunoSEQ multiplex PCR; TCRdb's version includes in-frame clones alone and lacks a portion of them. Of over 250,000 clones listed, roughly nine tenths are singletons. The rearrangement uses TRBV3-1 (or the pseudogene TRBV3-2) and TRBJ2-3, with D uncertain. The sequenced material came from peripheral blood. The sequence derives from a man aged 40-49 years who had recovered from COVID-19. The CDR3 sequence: CASSPQMTDTQYF. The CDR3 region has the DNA TGTGCCAGCAGCCCCCAGATGACAGATACGCAGTATTTT.